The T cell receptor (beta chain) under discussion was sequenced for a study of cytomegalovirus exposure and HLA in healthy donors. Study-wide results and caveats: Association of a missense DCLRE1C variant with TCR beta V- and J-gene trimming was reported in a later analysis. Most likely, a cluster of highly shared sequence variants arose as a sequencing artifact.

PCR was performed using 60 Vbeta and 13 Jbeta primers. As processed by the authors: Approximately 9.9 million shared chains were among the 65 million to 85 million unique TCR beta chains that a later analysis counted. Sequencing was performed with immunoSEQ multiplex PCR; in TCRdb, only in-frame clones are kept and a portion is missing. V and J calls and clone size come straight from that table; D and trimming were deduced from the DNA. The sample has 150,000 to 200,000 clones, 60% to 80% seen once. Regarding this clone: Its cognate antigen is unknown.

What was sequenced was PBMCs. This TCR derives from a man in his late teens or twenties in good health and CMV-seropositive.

The CDR3 nucleotides read TGTGCCAGTACCCCCCGGGGGAATCAGCCCCAGCATTTT. Its protein product is CASTPRGNQPQHF. V and J are TRBV19 and TRBJ1-5; D may be TRBD1 (5 bases). Trimming removed 7 bases from V and 4 bases from J, with 11 bases in between. Germline assignment: CDR1 LNHDA and CDR2 SQIVND (reference sequence). This CDR3 has 13 amino acids.